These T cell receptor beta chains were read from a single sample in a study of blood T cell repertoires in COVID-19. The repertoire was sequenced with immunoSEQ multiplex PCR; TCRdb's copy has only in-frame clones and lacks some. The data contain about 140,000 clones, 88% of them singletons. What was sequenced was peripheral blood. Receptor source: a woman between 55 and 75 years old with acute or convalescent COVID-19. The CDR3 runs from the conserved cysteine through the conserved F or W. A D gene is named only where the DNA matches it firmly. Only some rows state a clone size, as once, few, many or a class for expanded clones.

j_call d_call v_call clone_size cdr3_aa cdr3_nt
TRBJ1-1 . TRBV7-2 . CASSLSAGVRAENTEAFF TGTGCCAGCAGCTTATCCGCAGGTGTCAGGGCGGAGAACACTGAAGCTTTCTTT
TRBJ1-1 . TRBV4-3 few CASSLYLGGEAFF TGCGCCAGCAGCCTCTACCTGGGGGGTGAAGCTTTCTTT
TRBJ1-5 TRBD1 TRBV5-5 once CASSGDRDYSNQPQHF TGTGCCAGCAGCGGGGACAGGGACTATAGCAATCAGCCCCAGCATTTT
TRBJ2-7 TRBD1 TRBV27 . CASRPGQTYEQYF TGTGCCAGCCGACCGGGACAGACCTACGAGCAGTACTTC
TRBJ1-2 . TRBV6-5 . CASRPQGAPGYTF TGTGCCAGCAGACCCCAGGGCGCGCCGGGCTACACCTTC
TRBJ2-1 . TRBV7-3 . CASSFSGANEQFF TGTGCCAGCAGCTTTTCAGGGGCGAATGAGCAGTTCTTC
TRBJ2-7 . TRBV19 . CASSKQGLGEQYF TGTGCCAGTAGTAAACAGGGTCTCGGCGAGCAGTACTTC
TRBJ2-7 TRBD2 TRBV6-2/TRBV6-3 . CASSYSRAGGYEQYF TGTGCCAGCAGTTACTCGCGAGCGGGGGGGTACGAGCAGTACTTC
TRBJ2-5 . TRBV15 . CATSRDRGASYETQYF TGTGCCACCAGCAGAGATCGGGGGGCTAGCTATGAGACCCAGTACTTC
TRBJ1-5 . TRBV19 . CASSMGTRGRLQPQHF TGTGCCAGTAGTATGGGGACAAGGGGCCGGCTTCAGCCCCAGCATTTT
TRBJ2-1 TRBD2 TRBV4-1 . CASSLSGTSLLEQFF TGCGCCAGCAGCTTGTCCGGGACTAGCCTCCTAGAGCAGTTCTTC
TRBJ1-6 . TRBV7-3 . CASSLMAQGNSPLHF TGTGCCAGCAGCTTAATGGCTCAGGGGAATTCACCCCTCCACTTT
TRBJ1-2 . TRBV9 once CASSLESANYGYTF TGTGCCAGCAGCCTCGAATCAGCTAACTATGGCTACACCTTC
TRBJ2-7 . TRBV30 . CAWSRTAYEQYF TGTGCCTGGAGCCGGACAGCGTACGAGCAGTACTTC
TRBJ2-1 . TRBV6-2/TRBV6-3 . CASSLTHEQFF TGTGCCAGCAGTTTGACACATGAGCAGTTCTTC
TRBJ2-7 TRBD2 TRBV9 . CASSPSGGEREQYF TGTGCCAGCAGCCCTAGCGGGGGAGAGAGGGAGCAGTACTTC